The 19 T cell receptor beta chains in this list originate from one sample, sequenced in a study of cytomegalovirus exposure and HLA in healthy donors. Primers included in the PCR were 60 Vbeta and 13 Jbeta primers. Profiling relied on immunoSEQ multiplex PCR, and the TCRdb table lists in-frame clones only, not all of them. This sample has 120,000 to 150,000 clones, with more than 60% found just once. The specimen sequenced was PBMCs. These receptors all come from a male donor in good health and CMV-seronegative.

V usage is TRBV9 and J usage is TRBJ2-5; 10 nucleotides agree with TRBD1. CDR1 and CDR2 from the germline V gene are SGDLS and YYNGEE. The CDR3 is 16 amino acids. With 3 bases clipped from V and 5 bases from J, the junction kept 10 bases outside the gene matches. CDR3 amino acids: CASSAGPGQGSETQYF. CDR3 DNA sequence: TGTGCCAGCAGCGCAGGGCCGGGACAGGGGTCGGAGACCCAGTACTTC.

The chain uses TRBV28 and TRBJ2-7; TRBD2 matches at 13 bases. The CDR3 runs 17 residues. Per germline, CDR1 MDHEN and CDR2 SYDVKM. With 4 bases clipped from V and 0 bases from J, the junction kept 6 bases outside the gene matches. The CDR3 region is CASSSTSGGSSSYEQYF. Here the CDR3 DNA reads TGTGCCAGCAGTTCGACTAGCGGGGGGTCGAGCTCCTACGAGCAGTACTTC.

V is TRBV9 and J is TRBJ1-4; 8 positions match TRBD1. V was clipped by 0 bases and J by 7 bases; unmatched bases: 5. CDR3 length equals 15 residues. The germline gives CDR1 SGDLS, CDR2 YYNGEE. CDR3 residues: CASSVAQGDGEKLFF. The CDR3 DNA sequence: TGTGCCAGCAGCGTAGCACAGGGGGACGGTGAAAAACTGTTTTTT.

This rearrangement joins TRBV6-5 to TRBJ1-2; D remains ambiguous. The V end was cut by 3 bases, the J end by 8 bases, with 19 bases between. CDR3 length: 15 residues. Looked up from germline, CDR1 is MNHEY and CDR2 is SVGAGI. DNA of the CDR3: TGTGCCAGCAGTTATTGGACGGATAACGCGGGGGGCTACACCTTC. Protein: CASSYWTDNAGGYTF.

The chain has TRBV6-5 and TRBJ1-2; 8 bases match TRBD1. With V trimmed by 6 bases and J by 4 bases, 10 bases remained unmatched. This CDR3 comprises 15 residues. Germline V gene sequence: CDR1 MNHEY, CDR2 SVGAGI. The CDR3 DNA follows: TGTGCCAGCAGCCGGCAGGGGGCGCGGGTCTATGGCTACACCTTC. Amino acids: CASSRQGARVYGYTF.

The chain combines TRBV6-1 with TRBJ1-5, with TRBD1 matching 9 bases. Germline V gene lookup returns CDR1 MNHNS and CDR2 SASEGT. There are 15 residues in the CDR3. V gave up 6 bases and J gave up 7 bases; unmatched junction bases: 10. The CDR3 nucleotides read TGTGCCAGCAGGGGGGGACAGGGAAGGGGCCAGCCCCAGCATTTT. Protein sequence: CASRGGQGRGQPQHF.

The chain employs TRBV25-1 and TRBJ1-2, with D unresolved. This CDR3 contains 15 residues. The germline V gene encodes CDR1 MGHDK and CDR2 SYGVNS. Deletions cut 5 bases from V and 2 bases from J, with 15 bases between. The CDR3, as DNA: TGTGCCAGCAGTCCCGGGAATACATGGAACTATGGCTACACCTTC. Its protein product is CASSPGNTWNYGYTF.

V gene TRBV10-2 combines with J gene TRBJ2-3; TRBD2 matches 7 bases. Germline CDR1 is WSHSY and CDR2 is SAAADI. The CDR3 runs to 17 residues. Trimming cost V 2 bases and J 6 bases; bases outside gene matches: 14. CDR3 residues: CASSERRGLVEYDTQYF. The CDR3 DNA follows: TGCGCCAGCAGTGAGCGGCGAGGACTAGTCGAGTATGATACGCAGTATTTT.

The J gene is TRBJ2-7, the V gene TRBV7-2; TRBD1 is a possible D gene (6 bases). Germline-derived CDR1 and CDR2 are SGHTA and FQGNSA. V gave up 5 bases and J gave up 6 bases, with 20 bases separating them. The length of the CDR3 is 15 residues. DNA for the CDR3: TGTGCCAGCAGCCTCCGCAGGGGCGCAGGTCGCGAGCAGTACTTC. It encodes CASSLRRGAGREQYF. Filled out from reference TRBV7-2 and TRBJ2-7, the complete variable domain reads GAGVSQSPSNKVTEKGKDVELRCDPISGHTALYWYRQSLGQGLEFLIYFQGNSAPDKSGLPSDRFSAERTGGSVSTLTIQRTQQEDSAVYLCASSLRRGAGREQYFGPGTRLTVT.

V and J are TRBV5-4 and TRBJ2-5; D remains ambiguous. The length of the CDR3 is 13 residues. Looked up from germline, CDR1 is SGHNT and CDR2 is YYREEE (reference sequence). V was clipped by 0 bases and J by 4 bases, with 7 bases between them. In nucleotides, the CDR3 is TGTGCCAGCAGCTTGGATCCGGGAGAGACCCAGTACTTC. It specifies CASSLDPGETQYF.

The chain employs TRBV5-4 and TRBJ2-3; TRBD2 agrees at 9 bases. The germline CDR1 and CDR2 sequences are SGHNT and YYREEE (reference sequence). This CDR3 has 14 amino acids. Trimming removed 4 bases from V and 2 bases from J; junction bases left unmatched: 2. CDR3 sequence (DNA): TGTGCCAGCAGCAGACTAGCGGACACAGATACGCAGTATTTT. Its protein is CASSRLADTDTQYF.

V and J are TRBV10-3 and TRBJ2-3; D may be TRBD2 (6 bases). The CDR3 has 12 residues. V lost 10 bases and J 5 bases, leaving 13 bases between the germline ends. In germline, CDR1 is ENHRY, CDR2 SYGVKD. CDR3 in amino acids: CATSPGEDTQYF. DNA of the CDR3: TGTGCCACCAGCCCGGGAGAAGATACGCAGTATTTT.

The V gene is TRBV4-2, the J gene TRBJ2-1; TRBD2 matches at 8 bases. The CDR3 is 16 amino acids. The germline V gene has CDR1 LGHNA and CDR2 YNFKEQ. The V segment lost 3 bases and the J segment 4 bases; nucleotides outside the gene matches: 8. The CDR3 DNA sequence: TGTGCCAGCAGCCAGGAACGGGGGGGCGGGTACAATGAGCAGTTCTTC. It yields the protein CASSQERGGGYNEQFF.

Only a few counts were recorded for this clone. The V call is TRBV19, the J call TRBJ2-7, with 9 nucleotides matching TRBD1. Germline CDR1 and CDR2: LNHDA and SQIVND (reference sequence). The CDR3 covers 16 residues. V was pared by 6 bases and J by 2 bases, with 11 bases of the junction left unmatched. The CDR3 here is CASSDPAGTGTYEQYF. The CDR3 nucleotides read TGTGCCAGTAGCGATCCGGCGGGGACAGGGACCTACGAGCAGTACTTC.

This clone has more than one count but fewer than ten. The CDR3 spells CASSLGRRPPAFF. The CDR3 DNA follows: TGTGCCAGCAGCTTGGGACGGCGGCCCCCAGCTTTCTTT. This chain joins TRBV5-5 and TRBJ1-1; no definite D call. Trimming removed 0 bases from V and 10 bases from J, with 13 bases in between. CDR3 length: 13 amino acids. Germline V CDR1 and CDR2: SGHKS, YYEKEE (reference sequence).

This clone has only a few counts. The chain has TRBV4-3 and TRBJ1-3; D gene uncertain. Germline V gene lookup returns CDR1 LGHNA and CDR2 YSLEER. Trimming took off 0 bases at V and 5 bases at J, with 11 bases between the two ends. The CDR3 loop spans 15 amino acids. The CDR3 DNA reads as TGCGCCAGCAGCCAAGATCTCCAGACAAGAAACACCATATATTTT. Amino acids: CASSQDLQTRNTIYF.

This clone has a handful of counts. The gene calls are TRBV10-3 and TRBJ2-7, with a weak D call TRBD2 (6 bases). Trimming stripped 7 bases from V and 3 bases from J, with 16 bases between. Germline lookup yields CDR1 ENHRY and CDR2 SYGVKD. The CDR3 contains 14 residues. This chain's CDR3 is CAIKLQSGGYEQYF. CDR3 DNA: TGTGCCATCAAATTGCAGTCCGGGGGCTACGAGCAGTACTTC.

This rearrangement joins TRBV28 to TRBJ2-3; perhaps TRBD1 as D (5 bases). The CDR3 consists of 15 residues. Germline V gene sequence: CDR1 MDHEN, CDR2 SYDVKM. Trimming took off 2 bases at V and 6 bases at J, with 15 bases between the two ends. CDR3 amino acids: CASSLVGPGRDTQYF. CDR3 in DNA: TGTGCCAGCAGTTTAGTGGGGCCCGGTCGTGATACGCAGTATTTT.

This chain connects TRBV7-3 to TRBJ2-3; D is unresolved. The V gene's germline CDR1 is SGHTA and CDR2 FQGTGA. The length of the CDR3 is 14 residues. The V end was cut by 5 bases, the J end by 1 base, with 10 bases between. The CDR3 loop is CASSRNGGTDTQYF. CDR3 sequence (DNA): TGTGCCAGCAGCCGAAACGGAGGCACAGATACGCAGTATTTT.